The next 9 T cell receptor beta chains were all read from a single sample in a study of blood T cells in healthy people across ages. A second roughly 6 to 12 cycle PCR used barcoded and J-beta primers. MiXCR was run by TCRdb on the 5' RACE reads, yielding one entry per CDR3 protein. This sample yields approximately 800,000 distinct CDR3 sequences, of which 56% are seen a single time; roughly 25% belongs to the top ten. The sequenced sample was blood. Every receptor here comes from a man in his forties in good health.

This chain uses TRBV25-1 with TRBJ1-6, with D maybe TRBD1 (6 bases). This CDR3 has 15 amino acids. V lost 3 bases to trimming and J lost 7 bases, with 13 bases between them. Germline lookup yields CDR1 MGHDK and CDR2 SYGVNS. CDR3 nucleotide sequence: TGTGCCAGCAGTGATTCGACAGGCGAAAATTCACCCCTCCACTTT. The encoded protein is CASSDSTGENSPLHF.

This clonotype was seen once. The chain employs TRBV5-1 and TRBJ2-5; TRBD1 is a possible D gene (6 bases). The tail of the sequence fits TRBJ2-7 better, so the J call may be wrong. This CDR3 region has 12 residues. Germline values: CDR1 SGHRS, CDR2 YFSETQ. CDR3 sequence (DNA): TGCGCCAGCAGCTACGGACAGTACGAGCAGTACTTC. It codes for CASSYGQYEQYF.

This chain joins TRBV20-1 and TRBJ1-5; TRBD1 aligns across 7 bases. V dropped 3 bases and J dropped 3; count of bases not matched to a gene: 8. The CDR3 sequence is 15 residues long. From germline, CDR1 is DFQATT and CDR2 SNEGSKA (reference sequence). DNA for the CDR3: TGCAGTGCTAGTGGGACAGTTACGCTCAATCAGCCCCAGCATTTT. Its translation: CSASGTVTLNQPQHF.

The chain combines TRBV25-1 with TRBJ1-1, with 7 bases matching TRBD1. The CDR3 has 14 amino acids. Germline CDR1 reads MGHDK; CDR2 reads SYGVNS. V lost 5 bases and J lost 1; bases outside the gene matches: 4. The CDR3 sequence: CASSIPGGNTEAFF. The CDR3 DNA reads TGTGCCAGCAGTATACCAGGGGGGAACACTGAAGCTTTCTTT.

The chain links TRBV14 to TRBJ2-5, with TRBD2 identical over 9 bases. CDR1 and CDR2 from the germline V gene are SGHDN and FVKESK. Trimming at V came to 2 bases and at J to 6 bases, leaving 7 bases not matched to a gene. The CDR3 covers 15 residues. CDR3 DNA: TGTGCCAGCAGCCAAATAGCGGGAGTATATCAGACCCAGTACTTC. Translating it yields CASSQIAGVYQTQYF.

V usage is TRBV12-3 or TRBV12-4 and J usage is TRBJ2-3; 11 bases map to TRBD2. The CDR3 runs to 15 residues. V dropped 7 bases and J dropped 2; count of bases not matched to a gene: 5. CDR3 residues: CASIELAGVTDTQYF. In DNA, the CDR3 is TGTGCCAGCATCGAACTAGCGGGGGTCACAGATACGCAGTATTTT.

This chain joins TRBV20-1 and TRBJ2-4, with 11 nucleotides matching TRBD2. Near its end, the DNA agrees better with TRBJ2-7, so the J call may be wrong. Germline values: CDR1 DFQATT, CDR2 SNEGSKA (reference sequence). The CDR3 extends over 15 amino acids. The CDR3 coding sequence is TGCAGTGCTAGAGAGTCTAGCGGGAGGAACTACGAGCAGTACTTC. It yields the protein CSARESSGRNYEQYF.

This chain links TRBV5-1 with TRBJ2-5; TRBD2 might be the D (6 bases). TRBJ2-7 explains the end of the DNA better; the J call may be wrong. CDR3 length: 16 amino acids. CDR1 SGHRS and CDR2 YFSETQ come from the germline V gene. The CDR3 here is CASSFSPGLTTYEQYF. CDR3 nucleotides: TGCGCCAGCAGCTTCTCTCCGGGACTCACCACCTACGAGCAGTACTTC.

The rearrangement uses TRBV20-1 and TRBJ2-3, with 13 bases that match TRBD2. Germline CDR1 DFQATT, CDR2 SNEGSKA (reference sequence). V shed 8 bases, J shed 4 bases, and the junction held 6 bases outside the gene matches. The CDR3 loop spans 14 amino acids. The CDR3 spells CSTQTSGRADTQYF. CDR3 coding DNA: TGCAGTACCCAAACTAGCGGGAGGGCAGATACGCAGTATTTT.